Described below is a single T cell receptor (beta chain) sequence and its context. No antigen is known for it. This sample was taken from a study of T cell repertoires in cytomegalovirus infection. Background on the study: HLA-B-restricted CMV epitopes that are well studied were used alongside recently identified HLA-C-restricted ones. Indicated by public TCR beta signatures were CMV infection and matching HLA type. Broader study findings: In two of eight donors, the top clonotype was HLA-C-restricted CMV-specific.

TCRdb re-called the reads with MiXCR, one entry per CDR3 protein. This table has 200,000 to 250,000 distinct CDR3 sequences, roughly 34% appearing once. J was trimmed by 7 bases and V by 2 bases; bases with no gene match: 9. Per germline, CDR1 MDHEN and CDR2 SYDVKM. CDR3 length: 16 residues. This specimen was CD8+ T cells from cultured PBMCs, taken from culture after CMV antigen stimulation. V gene TRBV28 combines with J gene TRBJ2-1, with 9 bases lining up with TRBD2. This TCR was sampled from a human donor in good health (CMV status not recorded). Some clones in this sample may be carry-over from other donors' samples. In nucleotides, the CDR3 is TGTGCCAGCAGTTTACGGCGGGAGGGCCAGTCAAATGAGCAGTTCTTC. Translated: CASSLRREGQSNEQFF.